This T cell receptor (beta chain) was retrieved from a study of T cell repertoires in cytomegalovirus infection. Comments on this clonotype: Its antigen is unidentified.

TCRdb used MiXCR to reprocess the reads, holding one entry per CDR3 protein. This sample yields around 490,000 distinct CDR3 sequences, of which roughly 29% are seen a single time; about 13% belongs to the top ten. The study, taken as a whole, reports: Totalled public TCR beta family frequency picked out people who carried CMV plus the relevant HLA. In two of eight donors, the top clonotype was HLA-C-restricted CMV-specific.

Sequencing was done on a sample of PBMCs. The clonotype was recovered from a human donor in good health (CMV status not recorded). Some clones in this sample may be carry-over from other donors' samples.

The DNA for the CDR3 is TGTGCCAGCAGCCCCCAGTACACAGATACGCAGTATTTT. Residues: CASSPQYTDTQYF. This chain uses TRBV7-8 with TRBJ2-3; no clear D gene. This CDR3 comprises 13 residues. CDR1 SGHVS and CDR2 FQNEAQ come from the germline V gene. With 5 bases removed from V and 2 bases from J, the gap between germline ends came to 8 bases.